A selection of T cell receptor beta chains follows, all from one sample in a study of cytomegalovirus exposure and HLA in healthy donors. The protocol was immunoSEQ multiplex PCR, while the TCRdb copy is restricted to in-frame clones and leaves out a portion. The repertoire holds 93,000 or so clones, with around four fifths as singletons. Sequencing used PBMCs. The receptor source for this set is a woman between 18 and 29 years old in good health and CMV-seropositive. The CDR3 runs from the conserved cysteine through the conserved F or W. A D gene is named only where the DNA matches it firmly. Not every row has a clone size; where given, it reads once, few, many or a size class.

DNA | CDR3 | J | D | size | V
TGTGCCAGCAGCCTAACGGTCGCGGTGAACACTGAAGCTTTCTTT | CASSLTVAVNTEAFF | TRBJ1-1 | . | . | TRBV7-9
TGCGCCAGCAGCTCGGGACAACCGAACACTGAAGCTTTCTTT | CASSSGQPNTEAFF | TRBJ1-1 | . | . | TRBV5-1
TGTGCCAGCAGCCAAGATCTAGGACAGGTCACCGGGGAGCTGTTTTTT | CASSQDLGQVTGELFF | TRBJ2-2 | TRBD1 | . | TRBV14
TGTGCCAGCAGCTTGAGCTTACTAGCGGGAGTCCCCGAGCAGTACTTC | CASSLSLLAGVPEQYF | TRBJ2-7 | TRBD2 | once | TRBV5-4
TGTGCCAGCAGCTTCCCTACGGGAATGAACACTGAAGCTTTCTTT | CASSFPTGMNTEAFF | TRBJ1-1 | . | . | TRBV7-8
TGTGCCAGCAGCGTAGAAGTGGGCACCTACAATGAGCAGTTCTTC | CASSVEVGTYNEQFF | TRBJ2-1 | . | once | TRBV9
TGCGCCAGCAGCCAAGCGGTAAATGAAAAACTGTTTTTT | CASSQAVNEKLFF | TRBJ1-4 | . | . | TRBV4-1
TGTGCCAGCAGCACGCCGAGACAGGGAAGGACTGAAGCTTTCTTT | CASSTPRQGRTEAFF | TRBJ1-1 | TRBD1 | . | TRBV7-9
TGTGCCAGCAGTTACACCACAGGGACTGAAGCTTTCTTT | CASSYTTGTEAFF | TRBJ1-1 | . | . | TRBV6-5
TGTGCCAGTAGTATTCAGGAGGCTGGCTACACCTTC | CASSIQEAGYTF | TRBJ1-2 | . | . | TRBV19
TGTGCCAGCAGTTACTCGATGCTAGCGGGAGCCTACGAGCAGTACTTC | CASSYSMLAGAYEQYF | TRBJ2-7 | TRBD2 | . | TRBV6-5
TGCGCCAGCAGCTTGGGCCCGGCCTACGAGCAGTACTTC | CASSLGPAYEQYF | TRBJ2-7 | . | . | TRBV5-1
TGCGCCAGCAGCCAAGGGGACAGTTTCTACGAGCAGTACTTC | CASSQGDSFYEQYF | TRBJ2-7 | TRBD1 | . | TRBV4-1
TGTGCCAGCAGCCCAGCGGGCAGGGAATACGAGCAGTACTTC | CASSPAGREYEQYF | TRBJ2-7 | . | . | TRBV9
TGCGCCAGCAGCTTGGTAGGGCTACTAGCGGGAGACACCGGGGAGCTGTTTTTT | CASSLVGLLAGDTGELFF | TRBJ2-2 | TRBD2 | . | TRBV5-1
TGTGCCAGCAGCCCGCCGGGACAGCCAATCGAGCAGTACTTC | CASSPPGQPIEQYF | TRBJ2-7 | TRBD1 | . | TRBV7-8
TGTGCCAGCAGTTTGTCGATGACAGGGGGAACCTATGGCTACACCTTC | CASSLSMTGGTYGYTF | TRBJ1-2 | TRBD1 | once | TRBV27
TGTGCCTGGAGTGTTGGGACTCCATACAATGAGCAGTTCTTC | CAWSVGTPYNEQFF | TRBJ2-1 | . | . | TRBV30
TGTGCCAGCAGTGAGGAGCCAGGGGGAATCTATGGCTACACCTTC | CASSEEPGGIYGYTF | TRBJ1-2 | TRBD1 | . | TRBV2
TGTGCCAGCAAAGGGGGTTCCGGGTGGAATGAGCAGTTCTTC | CASKGGSGWNEQFF | TRBJ2-1 | . | . | TRBV2
TGTGCCAGCAGCGTAGGAGGGGGGACTAGCGGAAACACCGGGGAGCTGTTTTTT | CASSVGGGTSGNTGELFF | TRBJ2-2 | TRBD2 | . | TRBV9
TGTGCCATAGGGGGCAATCAGCCCCAGCATTTT | CAIGGNQPQHF | TRBJ1-5 | . | once | TRBV7-3
TGTGCCAGTAGTTGGGGGACAGCTAACTATGGCTACACCTTC | CASSWGTANYGYTF | TRBJ1-2 | TRBD1 | . | TRBV19
TGTGCCAGCAGCTTGGGTAGCAGGGGGCTCTGGGACACTGAAGCTTTCTTT | CASSLGSRGLWDTEAFF | TRBJ1-1 | TRBD1 | . | TRBV5-6
TGTGCCAGCAGTAAGGGCGGGAGGACCTACGAGCAGTACTTC | CASSKGGRTYEQYF | TRBJ2-7 | TRBD2 | . | TRBV2
TGTGCCAGCAGCTTAGGGGGCAGGGTAATGGATAACTATGGCTACACCTTC | CASSLGGRVMDNYGYTF | TRBJ1-2 | . | . | TRBV7-6
TGTGCCAGCAGTAGGGAAGGGGATCAGCCCCAGCATTTT | CASSREGDQPQHF | TRBJ1-5 | . | . | TRBV9
TGCGCCAGCAGCCAGACAGTCACCGGGGAGCTGTTTTTT | CASSQTVTGELFF | TRBJ2-2 | . | . | TRBV5-1
TGCGCCAGCAGTGAGTTATGGACTAGCGACACCGGGGAGCTGTTTTTT | CASSELWTSDTGELFF | TRBJ2-2 | TRBD2 | . | TRBV10-2
TGTGCCAGCAGAGAACAGGGTTATACGCAGTATTTT | CASREQGYTQYF | TRBJ2-3 | . | . | TRBV6-1
TGTGCCAGCAGCTTGGCCGTTGGTCCAGGCGGCACAGATACGCAGTATTTT | CASSLAVGPGGTDTQYF | TRBJ2-3 | . | . | TRBV5-4
TGTGCCAGCAGTGAAGAGGCGGGGAGCTCCTACAATGAGCAGTTCTTC | CASSEEAGSSYNEQFF | TRBJ2-1 | . | . | TRBV6-1
TGTGCCACCGTTGACAGGGTTAACACTGAAGCTTTCTTT | CATVDRVNTEAFF | TRBJ1-1 | TRBD1 | . | TRBV15
TGTGCCAGCAGTTACTCGACCAGGTTCAGCTCCTACGAGCAGTACTTC | CASSYSTRFSSYEQYF | TRBJ2-7 | . | . | TRBV6-5
TGCGCCAGCAGCCAAGATAGGGGGGTCGGGACAGGGACAGGCTATGGCTACACCTTC | CASSQDRGVGTGTGYGYTF | TRBJ1-2 | TRBD1 | . | TRBV4-1
TGTGCCAGCAGCTCCCCACAGGGACGACATAATGAAAAACTGTTTTTT | CASSSPQGRHNEKLFF | TRBJ1-4 | . | . | TRBV7-9
TGTGCCAGCAGTGCGGGGGGACTAAGCACAGATACGCAGTATTTT | CASSAGGLSTDTQYF | TRBJ2-3 | TRBD2 | . | TRBV6-4
TGTGCCAGCAGCCACTTCGCCAATACCTACGAGCAGTACTTC | CASSHFANTYEQYF | TRBJ2-7 | . | . | TRBV14
TGCGCCAGCAGCCAAGTGGATAGCGGGAGTGAGACCCAGTACTTC | CASSQVDSGSETQYF | TRBJ2-5 | TRBD2 | . | TRBV4-1
TGCAGCGTTGAAGGAGGCTATGGCTACACCTTC | CSVEGGYGYTF | TRBJ1-2 | . | once | TRBV29-1
TGCGCCAGCAGCTGGGACAGGGCCCTCTATGGCTACACCTTC | CASSWDRALYGYTF | TRBJ1-2 | TRBD1 | . | TRBV5-1
TGTGCCAGCAGTGGGGTGTCAGTGAGGTTTGCTGAAGCTTTCTTT | CASSGVSVRFAEAFF | TRBJ1-1 | . | . | TRBV6-1
TGTGCCAGCACAAGACTGGCCCTCTACTACGAGCAGTACTTC | CASTRLALYYEQYF | TRBJ2-7 | . | . | TRBV6-1
TGTGCCGCCACGTCCGGGACTAACTCCTACGAGCAGTACTTC | CAATSGTNSYEQYF | TRBJ2-7 | TRBD2 | . | TRBV28
TGTGCCAGCAGTATATCAACAGGCCTCCCCACTGAAGCTTTCTTT | CASSISTGLPTEAFF | TRBJ1-1 | . | once | TRBV28
TGTGCCAGCGGGGGACAGAGCATGAACACTGAAGCTTTCTTT | CASGGQSMNTEAFF | TRBJ1-1 | TRBD1 | . | TRBV2
TGCGCCAGCAGCTTCAGGGGGCGAACAGATACGCAGTATTTT | CASSFRGRTDTQYF | TRBJ2-3 | TRBD1 | once | TRBV5-1
TGTGCCAGCAGCTGGGCAGGGAAGACCCAGTACTTC | CASSWAGKTQYF | TRBJ2-5 | . | . | TRBV5-4
TGTGCCAGCAGCTTATTCGTGCCTAGCGGGGGGCTCGAGGGTACCGGGGAGCTGTTTTTT | CASSLFVPSGGLEGTGELFF | TRBJ2-2 | TRBD2 | . | TRBV7-6
TGTGCCAGCAGCTTCCCCGGGACAGGGTTCGGCAATGGCTACACCTTC | CASSFPGTGFGNGYTF | TRBJ1-2 | TRBD1 | . | TRBV5-6
TGTGCCAGCAGCCCGGACAGGGATTATGGCTACACCTTC | CASSPDRDYGYTF | TRBJ1-2 | TRBD1 | . | TRBV11-2
TGTGCCAGTAGTTCATTGGCGCGGGATTTAGATACGCAGTATTTT | CASSSLARDLDTQYF | TRBJ2-3 | . | . | TRBV19